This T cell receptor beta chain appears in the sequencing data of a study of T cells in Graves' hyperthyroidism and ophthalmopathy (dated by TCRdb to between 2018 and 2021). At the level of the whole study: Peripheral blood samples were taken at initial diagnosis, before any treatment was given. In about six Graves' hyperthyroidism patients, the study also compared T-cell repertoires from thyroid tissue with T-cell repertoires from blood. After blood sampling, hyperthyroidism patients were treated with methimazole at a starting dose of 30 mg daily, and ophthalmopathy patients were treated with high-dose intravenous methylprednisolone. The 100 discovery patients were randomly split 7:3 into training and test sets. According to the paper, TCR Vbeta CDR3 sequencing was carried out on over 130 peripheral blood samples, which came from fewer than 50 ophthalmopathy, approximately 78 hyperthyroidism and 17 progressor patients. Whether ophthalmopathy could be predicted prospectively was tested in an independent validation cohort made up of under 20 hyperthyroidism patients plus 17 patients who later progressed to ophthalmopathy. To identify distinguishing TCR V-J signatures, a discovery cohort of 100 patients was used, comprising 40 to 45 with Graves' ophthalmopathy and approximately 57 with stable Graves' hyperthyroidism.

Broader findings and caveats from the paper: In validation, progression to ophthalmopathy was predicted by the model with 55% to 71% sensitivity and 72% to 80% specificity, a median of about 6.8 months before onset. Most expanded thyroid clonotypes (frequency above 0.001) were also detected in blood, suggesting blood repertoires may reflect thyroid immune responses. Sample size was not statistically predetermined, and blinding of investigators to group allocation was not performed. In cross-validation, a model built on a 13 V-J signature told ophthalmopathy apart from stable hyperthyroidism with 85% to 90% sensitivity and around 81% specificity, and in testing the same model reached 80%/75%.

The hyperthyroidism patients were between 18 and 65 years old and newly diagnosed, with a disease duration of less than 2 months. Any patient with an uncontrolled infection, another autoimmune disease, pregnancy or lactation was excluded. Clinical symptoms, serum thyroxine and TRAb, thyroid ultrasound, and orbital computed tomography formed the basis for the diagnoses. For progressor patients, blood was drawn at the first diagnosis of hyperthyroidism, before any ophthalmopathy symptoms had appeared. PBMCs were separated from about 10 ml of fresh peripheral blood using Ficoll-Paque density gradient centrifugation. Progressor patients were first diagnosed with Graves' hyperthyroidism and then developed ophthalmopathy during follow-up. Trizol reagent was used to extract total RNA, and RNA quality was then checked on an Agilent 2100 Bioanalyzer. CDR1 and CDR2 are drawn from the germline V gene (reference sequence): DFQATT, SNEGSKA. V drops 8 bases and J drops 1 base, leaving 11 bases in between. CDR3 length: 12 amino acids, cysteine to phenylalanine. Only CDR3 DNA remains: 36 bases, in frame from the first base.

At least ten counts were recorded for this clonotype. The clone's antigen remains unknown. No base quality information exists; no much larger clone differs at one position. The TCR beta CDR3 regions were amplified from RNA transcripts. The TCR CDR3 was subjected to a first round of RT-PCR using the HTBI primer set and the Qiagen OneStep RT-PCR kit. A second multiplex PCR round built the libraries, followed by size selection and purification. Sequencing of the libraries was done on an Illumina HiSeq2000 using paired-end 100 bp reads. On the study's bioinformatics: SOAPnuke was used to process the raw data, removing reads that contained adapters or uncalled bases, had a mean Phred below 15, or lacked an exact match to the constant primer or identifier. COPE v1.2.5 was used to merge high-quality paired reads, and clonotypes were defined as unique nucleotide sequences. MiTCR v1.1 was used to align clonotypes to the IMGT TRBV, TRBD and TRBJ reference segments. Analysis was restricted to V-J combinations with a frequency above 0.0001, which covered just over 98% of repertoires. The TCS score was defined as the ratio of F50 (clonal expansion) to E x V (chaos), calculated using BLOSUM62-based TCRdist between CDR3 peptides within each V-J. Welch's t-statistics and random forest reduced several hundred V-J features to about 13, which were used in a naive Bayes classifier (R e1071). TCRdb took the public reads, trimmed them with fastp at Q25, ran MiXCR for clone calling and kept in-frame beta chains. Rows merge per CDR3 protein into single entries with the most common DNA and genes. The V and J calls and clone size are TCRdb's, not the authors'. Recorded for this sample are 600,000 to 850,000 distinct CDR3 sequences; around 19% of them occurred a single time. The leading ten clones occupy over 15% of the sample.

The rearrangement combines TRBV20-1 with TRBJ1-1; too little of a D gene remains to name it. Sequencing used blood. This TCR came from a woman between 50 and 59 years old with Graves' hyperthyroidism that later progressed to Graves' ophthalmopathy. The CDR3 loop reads CSPILGNTEAFF. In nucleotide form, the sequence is TGCAGTCCTATCCTTGGGAACACTGAAGCTTTCTTT.